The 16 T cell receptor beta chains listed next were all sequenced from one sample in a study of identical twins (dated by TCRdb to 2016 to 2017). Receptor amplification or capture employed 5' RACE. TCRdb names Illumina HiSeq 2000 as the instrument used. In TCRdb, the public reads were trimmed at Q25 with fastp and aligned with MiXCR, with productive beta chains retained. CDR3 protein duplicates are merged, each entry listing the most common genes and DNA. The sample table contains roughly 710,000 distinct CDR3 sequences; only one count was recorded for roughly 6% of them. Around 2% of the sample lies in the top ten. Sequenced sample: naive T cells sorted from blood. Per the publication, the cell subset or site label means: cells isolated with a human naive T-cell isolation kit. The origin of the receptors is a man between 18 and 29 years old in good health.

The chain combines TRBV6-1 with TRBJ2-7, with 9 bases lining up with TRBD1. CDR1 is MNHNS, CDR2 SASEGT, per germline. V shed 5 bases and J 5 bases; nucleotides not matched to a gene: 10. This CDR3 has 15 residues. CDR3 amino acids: CASSQGQGKADEQYV. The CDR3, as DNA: TGTGCCAGCAGTCAGGGACAGGGTAAGGCCGACGAGCAGTACGTC.

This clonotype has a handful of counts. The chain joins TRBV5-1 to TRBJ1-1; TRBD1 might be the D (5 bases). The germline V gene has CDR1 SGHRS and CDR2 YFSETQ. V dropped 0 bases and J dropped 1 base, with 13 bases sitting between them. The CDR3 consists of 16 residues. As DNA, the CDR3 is TGCGCCAGCAGCTTGGAGCCCCAGGGTGGGAACACTGAAGCTTTCTTT. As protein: CASSLEPQGGNTEAFF. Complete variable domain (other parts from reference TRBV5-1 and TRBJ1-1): KAGVTQTPRYLIKTRGQQVTLSCSPISGHRSVSWYQQTPGQGLQFLFEYFSETQRNKGNFPGRFSGRQFSNSRSEMNVSTLELGDSALYLCASSLEPQGGNTEAFFGQGTRLTVV.

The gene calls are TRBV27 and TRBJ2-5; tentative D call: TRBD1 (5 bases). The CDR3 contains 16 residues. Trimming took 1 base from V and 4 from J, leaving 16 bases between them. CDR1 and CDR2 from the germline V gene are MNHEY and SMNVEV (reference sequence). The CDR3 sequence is CASSLLAHLGPETQYF. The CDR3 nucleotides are TGTGCCAGCAGTTTATTAGCACACTTGGGGCCAGAGACCCAGTACTTC.

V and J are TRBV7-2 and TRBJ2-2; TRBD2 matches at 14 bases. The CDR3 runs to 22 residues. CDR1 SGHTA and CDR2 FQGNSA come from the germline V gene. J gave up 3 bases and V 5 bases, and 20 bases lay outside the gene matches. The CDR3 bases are TGTGCCAGCAGCGGGGCAGGGAAACCCGGGACTAGCGGGAGCGGTGACACCGGGGAGCTGTTTTTT. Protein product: CASSGAGKPGTSGSGDTGELFF.

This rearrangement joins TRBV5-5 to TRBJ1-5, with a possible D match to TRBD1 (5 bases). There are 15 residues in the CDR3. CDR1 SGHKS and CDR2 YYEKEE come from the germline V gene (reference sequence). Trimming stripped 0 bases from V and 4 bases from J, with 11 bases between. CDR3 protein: CASSLATRVNQPQHF. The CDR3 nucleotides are TGTGCCAGCAGCTTGGCGACCAGGGTGAATCAGCCCCAGCATTTT.

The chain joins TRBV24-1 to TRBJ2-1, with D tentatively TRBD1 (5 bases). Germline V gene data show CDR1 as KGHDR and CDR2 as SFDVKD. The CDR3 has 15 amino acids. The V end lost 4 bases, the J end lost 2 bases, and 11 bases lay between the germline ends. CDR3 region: CATSEPTDPYNEQFF. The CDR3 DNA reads TGTGCCACCAGTGAACCGACAGATCCCTACAATGAGCAGTTCTTC.

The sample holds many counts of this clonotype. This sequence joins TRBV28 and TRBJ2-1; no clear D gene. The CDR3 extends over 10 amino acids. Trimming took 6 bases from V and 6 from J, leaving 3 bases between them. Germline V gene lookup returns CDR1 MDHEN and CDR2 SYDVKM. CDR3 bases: TGTGCCAGCAGGAGCAATGAGCAGTTCTTC. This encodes CASRSNEQFF.

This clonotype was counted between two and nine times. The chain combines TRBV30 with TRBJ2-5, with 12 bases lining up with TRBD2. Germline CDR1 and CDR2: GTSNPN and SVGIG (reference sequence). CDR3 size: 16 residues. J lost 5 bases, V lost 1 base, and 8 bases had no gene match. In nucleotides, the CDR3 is TGTGCCTGGAGTGGCGCTAGCGGGAGGGCCGAGGAGACCCAGTACTTC. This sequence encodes CAWSGASGRAEETQYF.

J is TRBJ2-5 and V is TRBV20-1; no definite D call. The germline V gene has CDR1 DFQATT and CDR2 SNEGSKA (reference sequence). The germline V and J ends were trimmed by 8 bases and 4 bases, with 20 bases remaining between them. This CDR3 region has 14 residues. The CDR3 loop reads CSTPQRREGETQYF. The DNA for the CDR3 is TGCAGTACACCTCAAAGAAGGGAAGGAGAGACCCAGTACTTC.

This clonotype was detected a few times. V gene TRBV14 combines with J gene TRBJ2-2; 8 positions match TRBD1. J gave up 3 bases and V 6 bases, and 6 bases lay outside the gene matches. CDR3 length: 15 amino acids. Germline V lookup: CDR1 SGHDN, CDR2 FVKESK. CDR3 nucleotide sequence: TGTGCCAGCAGACCAGGGGGCTTATACACCGGGGAGCTGTTTTTT. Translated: CASRPGGLYTGELFF.

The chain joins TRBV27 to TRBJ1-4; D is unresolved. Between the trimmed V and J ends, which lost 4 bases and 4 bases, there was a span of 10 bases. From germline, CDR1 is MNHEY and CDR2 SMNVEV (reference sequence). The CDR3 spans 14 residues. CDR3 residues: CASSSPLRNEKLFF. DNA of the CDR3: TGTGCCAGCAGTTCGCCCCTACGTAATGAAAAACTGTTTTTT.

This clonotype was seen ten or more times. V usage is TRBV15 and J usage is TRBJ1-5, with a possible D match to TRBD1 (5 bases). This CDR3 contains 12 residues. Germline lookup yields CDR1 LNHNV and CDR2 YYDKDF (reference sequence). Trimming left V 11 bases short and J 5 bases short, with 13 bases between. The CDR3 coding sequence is TGTGCCTCGGGCGCCAGGGATCAGCCCCAGCATTTT. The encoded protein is CASGARDQPQHF.

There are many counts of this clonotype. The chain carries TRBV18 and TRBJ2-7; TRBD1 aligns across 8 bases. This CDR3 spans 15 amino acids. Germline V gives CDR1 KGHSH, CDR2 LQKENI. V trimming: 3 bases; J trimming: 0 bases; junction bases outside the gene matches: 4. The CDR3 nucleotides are TGTGCCAGCTCACCCGGGACAGGTCACTCCTACGAGCAGTACTTC. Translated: CASSPGTGHSYEQYF. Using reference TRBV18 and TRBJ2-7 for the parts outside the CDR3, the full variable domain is NAGVMQNPRHLVRRRGQEARLRCSPMKGHSHVYWYRQLPEEGLKFMVYLQKENIIDESGMPKERFSAEFPKEGPSILRIQQVVRGDSAAYFCASSPGTGHSYEQYFGPGTRLTVT.

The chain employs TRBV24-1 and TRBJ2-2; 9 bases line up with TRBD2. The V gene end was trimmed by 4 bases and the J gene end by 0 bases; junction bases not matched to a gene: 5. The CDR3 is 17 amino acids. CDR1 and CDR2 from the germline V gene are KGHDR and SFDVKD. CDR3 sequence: CATSDQLAGANTGELFF. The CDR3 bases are TGTGCCACCAGTGACCAACTAGCGGGCGCGAACACCGGGGAGCTGTTTTTT.

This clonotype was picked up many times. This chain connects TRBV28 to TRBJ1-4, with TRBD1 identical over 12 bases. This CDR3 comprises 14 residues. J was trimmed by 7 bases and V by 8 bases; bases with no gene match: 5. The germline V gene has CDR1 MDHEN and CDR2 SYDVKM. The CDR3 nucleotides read TGTGCCAGCGGGGACAGGGGGCTTGCTGAAAAACTGTTTTTT. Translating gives CASGDRGLAEKLFF.

In DNA form, the CDR3 reads TGCGCCAGCAGCCCGGGGGTAGATTGGCGGGTACTTACGCAGTATTTT. Translating gives CASSPGVDWRVLTQYF. The V gene is TRBV5-1, the J gene TRBJ2-3; maybe TRBD2 (6 bases). Between the trimmed V and J ends, which lost 4 bases and 8 bases, there was a span of 23 bases. Germline loops: CDR1 SGHRS, CDR2 YFSETQ. This CDR3 comprises 16 residues.